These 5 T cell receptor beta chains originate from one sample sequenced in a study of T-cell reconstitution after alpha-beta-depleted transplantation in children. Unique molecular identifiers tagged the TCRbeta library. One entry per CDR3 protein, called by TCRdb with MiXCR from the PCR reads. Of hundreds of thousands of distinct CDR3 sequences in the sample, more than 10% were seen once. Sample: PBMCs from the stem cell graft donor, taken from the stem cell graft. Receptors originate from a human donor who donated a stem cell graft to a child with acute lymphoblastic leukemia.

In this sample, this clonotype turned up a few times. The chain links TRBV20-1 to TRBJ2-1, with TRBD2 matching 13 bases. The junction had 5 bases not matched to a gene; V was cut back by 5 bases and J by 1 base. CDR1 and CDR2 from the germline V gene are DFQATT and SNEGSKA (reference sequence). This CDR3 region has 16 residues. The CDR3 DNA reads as TGCAGTGCTTCCGGGACTAGCGGGATTTCCTACAATGAGCAGTTCTTC. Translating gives CSASGTSGISYNEQFF.

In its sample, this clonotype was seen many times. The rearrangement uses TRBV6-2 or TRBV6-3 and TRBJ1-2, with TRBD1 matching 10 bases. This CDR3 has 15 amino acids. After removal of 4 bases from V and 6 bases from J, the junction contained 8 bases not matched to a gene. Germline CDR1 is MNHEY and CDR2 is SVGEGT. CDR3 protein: CASSFGIDRGHGYTF. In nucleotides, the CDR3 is TGTGCCAGCAGTTTTGGGATCGACAGGGGGCATGGCTACACCTTC.

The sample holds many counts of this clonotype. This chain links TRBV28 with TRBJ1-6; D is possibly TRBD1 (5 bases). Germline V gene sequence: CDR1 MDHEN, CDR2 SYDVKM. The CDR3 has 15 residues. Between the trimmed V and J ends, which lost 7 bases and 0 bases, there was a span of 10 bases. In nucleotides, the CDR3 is TGTGCCAGCAAATGGGGGAGCTCCTATAATTCACCCCTCCACTTT. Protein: CASKWGSSYNSPLHF.

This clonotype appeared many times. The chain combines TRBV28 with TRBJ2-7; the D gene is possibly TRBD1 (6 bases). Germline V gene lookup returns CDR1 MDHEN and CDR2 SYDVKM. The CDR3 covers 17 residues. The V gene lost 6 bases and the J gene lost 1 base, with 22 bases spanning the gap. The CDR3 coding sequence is TGTGCCAGCAGGGTCTTAAGGACAGCCAGGAATTCCTACGAGCAGTACTTC. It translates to CASRVLRTARNSYEQYF.

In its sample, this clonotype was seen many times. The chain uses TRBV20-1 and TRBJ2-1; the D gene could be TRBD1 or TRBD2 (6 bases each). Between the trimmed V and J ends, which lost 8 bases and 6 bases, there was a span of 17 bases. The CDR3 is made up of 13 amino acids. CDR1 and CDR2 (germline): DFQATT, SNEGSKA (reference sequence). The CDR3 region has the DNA TGCAGTCGAGGGGGGTTTAATCGCAATGAGCAGTTCTTC. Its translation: CSRGGFNRNEQFF.